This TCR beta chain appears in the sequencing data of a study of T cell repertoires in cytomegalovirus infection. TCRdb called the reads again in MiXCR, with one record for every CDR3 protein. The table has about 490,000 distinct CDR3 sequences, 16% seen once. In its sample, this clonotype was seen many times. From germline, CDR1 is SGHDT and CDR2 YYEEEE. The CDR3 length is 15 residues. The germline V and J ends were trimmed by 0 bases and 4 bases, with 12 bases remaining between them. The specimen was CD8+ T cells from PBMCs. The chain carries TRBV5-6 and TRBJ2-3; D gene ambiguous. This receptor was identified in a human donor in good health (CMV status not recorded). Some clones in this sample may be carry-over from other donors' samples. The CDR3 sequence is CASSLVQTGADTQYF. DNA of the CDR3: TGTGCCAGCAGCTTGGTTCAGACTGGAGCAGATACGCAGTATTTT.